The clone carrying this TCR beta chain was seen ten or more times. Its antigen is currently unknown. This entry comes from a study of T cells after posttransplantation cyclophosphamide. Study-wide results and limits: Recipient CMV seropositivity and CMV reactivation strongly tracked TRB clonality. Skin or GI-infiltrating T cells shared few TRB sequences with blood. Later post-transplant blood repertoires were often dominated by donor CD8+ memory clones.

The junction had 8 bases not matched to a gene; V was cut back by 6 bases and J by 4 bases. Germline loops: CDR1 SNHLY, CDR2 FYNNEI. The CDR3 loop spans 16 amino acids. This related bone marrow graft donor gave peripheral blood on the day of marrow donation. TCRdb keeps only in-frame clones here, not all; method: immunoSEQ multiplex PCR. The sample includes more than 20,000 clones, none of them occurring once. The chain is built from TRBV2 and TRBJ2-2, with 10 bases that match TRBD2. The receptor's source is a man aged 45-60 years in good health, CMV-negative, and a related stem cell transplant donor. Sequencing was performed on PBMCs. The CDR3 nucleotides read TGTGCCAGCAGCCCGAGCGGGGGGGCTCTCACCGGGGAGCTGTTTTTT. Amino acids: CASSPSGGALTGELFF.